Listed below are T cell receptor beta chains from one sample, sequenced in a study of beta chain features in type 1 diabetes. The table came from immunoSEQ multiplex PCR; TCRdb's copy has only in-frame clones and leaves some out. The data contain around 150,000 clones, less than 9.5% of them singletons. Material for sequencing was central memory CD4+ T cells from blood. Receptors were obtained from a man between 18 and 35 years old in good health. Each CDR3 is given with its conserved first and last residue. A D gene is named only where the DNA matches it firmly. Not all rows give a size; the values are once, few, many and, for expanded clones, a class.

v_call,d_call,clone_size,j_call,cdr3_aa,cdr3_nt
TRBV7-2,TRBD2,few,TRBJ2-3,CASSLVSGGGTDTQYF,TGTGCCAGCAGCTTAGTTTCCGGGGGGGGCACAGATACGCAGTATTTT
TRBV19,TRBD2,few,TRBJ2-7,CASSTGGGTTVDEQYF,TGTGCCAGTAGTACCGGGGGAGGGACTACCGTCGACGAGCAGTACTTC
TRBV18,TRBD1,-,TRBJ1-2,CASSATGGYGYTF,TGTGCCAGCTCAGCGACAGGGGGCTATGGCTACACCTTC
TRBV7-6,TRBD1,-,TRBJ2-1,CASSLPGQYNEQFF,TGTGCCAGCAGCCTCCCGGGACAGTACAATGAGCAGTTCTTC
TRBV7-9,-,few,TRBJ1-4,CASSLYQSPPTNEKLFF,TGTGCCAGCAGCTTATATCAGTCTCCCCCAACTAATGAAAAACTGTTTTTT
TRBV19,TRBD2,-,TRBJ2-3,CASSIGTSGRRDTQYF,TGTGCCAGTAGTATCGGGACTAGCGGGAGAAGAGATACGCAGTATTTT
TRBV4-2,TRBD2,few,TRBJ2-4,CASSQEPGLAVAKNIQYF,TGTGCCAGCAGCCAAGAGCCGGGACTAGCGGTAGCCAAAAACATTCAGTACTTC
TRBV4-2,TRBD1,many,TRBJ2-2,CASSQGTGGNTGELFF,TGTGCCAGCAGCCAAGGTACAGGGGGAAACACCGGGGAGCTGTTTTTT
TRBV7-9,-,many,TRBJ2-7,CASSRTSYEQYF,TGTGCCAGCAGCCGTACATCCTACGAGCAGTACTTC
TRBV2,TRBD2,few,TRBJ2-1,CATSSTSGSYNEQFF,TGTGCCACCTCGTCGACTAGCGGGAGTTACAATGAGCAGTTCTTC
TRBV19,-,few,TRBJ1-4,CASSRMGGKDEKLFF,TGTGCCAGTAGTCGGATGGGGGGGAAGGATGAAAAACTGTTTTTT
TRBV4-2,-,-,TRBJ1-2,CASSQDDGGWRGYTF,TGTGCCAGCAGCCAAGATGATGGAGGGTGGAGAGGCTACACCTTC
TRBV6-6,TRBD1,-,TRBJ1-1,CASSWTGTGVTEAFF,TGTGCCAGCAGTTGGACCGGGACAGGGGTTACTGAAGCTTTCTTT
TRBV18,-,-,TRBJ1-2,CASSPDSLNYGYTF,TGTGCCAGCTCACCAGACAGTTTGAACTATGGCTACACCTTC
TRBV5-8,TRBD1,few,TRBJ2-7,CASPQGAGGDEQYF,TGTGCCAGCCCTCAAGGGGCAGGGGGCGACGAGCAGTACTTC
TRBV14,-,-,TRBJ1-1,CASSRRRVGTEAFF,TGTGCCAGCAGCCGTCGCAGGGTAGGGACTGAAGCTTTCTTT
TRBV7-2,TRBD1,-,TRBJ1-4,CASSYRQGGEKLFF,TGTGCCAGCAGCTATAGACAGGGTGGTGAAAAACTGTTTTTT
TRBV28,-,-,TRBJ1-4,CASSLSGGVGSEKLFF,TGTGCCAGCAGTTTATCCGGGGGAGTTGGGAGTGAAAAACTGTTTTTT
TRBV28,TRBD1,-,TRBJ2-7,CASWDSTSYEQYF,TGTGCCAGCTGGGACAGCACCTCCTACGAGCAGTACTTC
TRBV4-3,-,few,TRBJ2-1,CASSQQTASTTGTSTNEQFF,TGCGCCAGCAGCCAACAAACTGCATCGACCACCGGGACTTCGACCAATGAGCAGTTCTTC
TRBV29-1,-,-,TRBJ2-2,CSAEVGVNTGELFF,TGCAGCGCTGAAGTAGGGGTGAACACCGGGGAGCTGTTTTTT
TRBV7-6,TRBD2,-,TRBJ2-7,CASSRSSGYEQYF,TGTGCCAGCAGCAGATCTAGCGGCTACGAGCAGTACTTC
TRBV30,TRBD1,-,TRBJ1-5,CAWSGKRGRRQPQHF,TGTGCCTGGAGTGGGAAGAGGGGGCGAAGGCAGCCCCAGCATTTT
TRBV5-1,TRBD1,-,TRBJ2-1,CASSLRDRGRDEQFF,TGCGCCAGCAGCCTCCGGGACAGGGGGCGCGATGAGCAGTTCTTC
TRBV6-5,-,-,TRBJ2-6,CASIAPPSGANVLTF,TGTGCCAGCATAGCCCCCCCCTCTGGGGCCAACGTCCTGACTTTC
TRBV5-4,-,-,TRBJ2-7,CASSQVGSYEQYF,TGTGCCAGCAGCCAGGTTGGATCCTACGAGCAGTACTTC
TRBV9,TRBD2,few,TRBJ2-3,CASSVGLAGVRDTQYF,TGTGCCAGCAGCGTAGGACTAGCGGGAGTGAGAGATACGCAGTATTTT
TRBV4-2,-,-,TRBJ2-7,CASSQVGTPPYEQYF,TGTGCCAGCAGCCAAGTGGGGACTCCTCCCTACGAGCAGTACTTC
TRBV18,-,few,TRBJ1-6,CASSPSRQVQNSPLHF,TGTGCCAGCTCACCATCCAGACAGGTCCAGAATTCACCCCTCCACTTT
TRBV9,-,few,TRBJ2-5,CASSVAGGGVGETQYF,TGTGCCAGCAGCGTAGCTGGTGGAGGAGTGGGAGAGACCCAGTACTTC
TRBV7-2,-,-,TRBJ2-3,CASSMTLAVTDTQYF,TGTGCCAGCAGCATGACACTAGCAGTCACAGATACGCAGTATTTT
TRBV2,-,few,TRBJ1-5,CASSRSGLGNQPQHF,TGTGCCAGCAGTCGATCCGGGTTGGGCAATCAGCCCCAGCATTTT
TRBV6-1,TRBD2,-,TRBJ2-5,CASSEYLAGQETQYF,TGTGCCAGCAGTGAATACCTAGCGGGGCAAGAGACCCAGTACTTC
TRBV18,-,many,TRBJ1-1,CASSPPTVRGTEAFF,TGTGCCAGCTCACCACCTACAGTCAGGGGCACTGAAGCTTTCTTT
TRBV15,-,few,TRBJ2-3,CATSRDQRDTQYF,TGTGCCACCAGCAGAGATCAGCGAGATACGCAGTATTTT
TRBV6-5,TRBD2,few,TRBJ2-7,CASSYSTSGYSYEQYF,TGTGCCAGCAGTTACTCTACTAGCGGTTACTCCTACGAGCAGTACTTC
TRBV20-1,TRBD1,many,TRBJ2-7,CSASRDRQYF,TGCAGTGCTAGCCGGGACAGGCAGTACTTC
TRBV28,-,many,TRBJ1-5,CASSLINQPQHF,TGTGCCAGCAGCCTAATCAATCAGCCCCAGCATTTT
TRBV19,-,few,TRBJ1-4,CASSQAGEKLFF,TGTGCCAGTTCACAGGCGGGAGAAAAACTGTTTTTT
TRBV12-5,-,-,TRBJ1-2,CASGLGHFGYGYTF,TGTGCTAGTGGTTTGGGACACTTCGGATATGGCTACACCTTC
TRBV7-9,-,-,TRBJ2-7,CASGPRTIYEQYF,TGTGCCAGCGGACCCCGGACAATTTACGAGCAGTACTTC
TRBV29-1,TRBD1,few,TRBJ1-3,CSVVGGGNTIYF,TGCAGCGTTGTAGGGGGCGGAAACACCATATATTTT
TRBV7-2,TRBD2,-,TRBJ2-5,CASSLRGGGQETQYF,TGTGCCAGCAGCTTAAGGGGCGGGGGCCAAGAGACCCAGTACTTC
TRBV4-3,-,-,TRBJ1-1,CASSQESGAEAFF,TGCGCCAGCAGCCAAGAATCCGGGGCTGAAGCTTTCTTT
TRBV13,TRBD1,-,TRBJ1-1,CASSLDGQVNTEAFF,TGTGCCAGCAGCTTAGATGGACAGGTGAACACTGAAGCTTTCTTT
TRBV30,-,few,TRBJ1-1,CASDPDRGLDTEAFF,TGTGCCTCCGACCCTGATAGGGGGTTGGACACTGAAGCTTTCTTT
TRBV4-3,TRBD1,few,TRBJ1-1,CASSQNGGQGLEAFF,TGCGCCAGCAGCCAAAACGGCGGACAGGGACTTGAAGCTTTCTTT
TRBV28,-,many,TRBJ1-2,CAGSRVLGGYTF,TGTGCCGGATCCAGGGTTCTGGGCGGCTACACCTTC